This T cell receptor (beta chain) was sequenced for a study of T cell responses to AZD1222 COVID-19 vaccine. Whole-study findings and limits: Just five or six AZD1222 recipients were seropositive at baseline. Without day 14 samples, only post-peak T cell repertoires were studied.

Profiled with immunoSEQ multiplex PCR; TCRdb holds only in-frame clones, not every one. The data hold roughly 170,000 clones, with 75% to 95% observed a single time. The CDR3 spans 12 residues. V trimming: 7 bases; J trimming: 2 bases; junction bases outside the gene matches: 2. The germline CDR1 and CDR2 sequences are SQVTM and ANQGSEA. About this clone: The antigen is not known.

This TCR was sampled from an adult in good health. Material: peripheral blood, obtained on day 0 of AZD1222 vaccination. This chain joins TRBV29-1 and TRBJ1-2; TRBD1 matches 9 bases. The CDR3 region has the DNA TGCAGCGCCGGGACAGGGAACTATGGCTACACCTTC. Translation gives CSAGTGNYGYTF.